These 26 T cell receptor beta chains were sequenced from one sample in a study of blood T cells in healthy people across ages. A second PCR of 7 to 11 cycles used a sample-barcoded 5' primer and a J-beta primer mix. MiXCR was run by TCRdb on the 5' RACE reads, yielding one entry per CDR3 protein. This repertoire shows hundreds of thousands of distinct CDR3 sequences, roughly three fifths found once; its top ten account for 30% to 40%. The sequenced material came from blood. These receptor sequences come from a man aged 55 to 70 in good health.

This chain uses TRBV6-5 with TRBJ2-3, with TRBD1 matching over 7 bases. Germline-derived CDR1 and CDR2 are MNHEY and SVGAGI. Trimming removed 7 bases from V and 2 bases from J; junction bases left unmatched: 6. The CDR3 runs to 14 residues. The CDR3 sequence is CASKPGGNTDTQYF. As DNA, the CDR3 is TGTGCCAGCAAACCAGGGGGTAACACAGATACGCAGTATTTT.

V gene TRBV4-1 combines with J gene TRBJ2-1, with D tentatively TRBD2 (6 bases). V lost 0 bases to trimming and J lost 2 bases, with 11 bases between them. This CDR3 contains 16 residues. CDR1 is MGHRA and CDR2 is YSYEKL in the germline V gene. CDR3 nucleotides: TGCGCCAGCAGCCAAGATCCCCGGGGGACCTACAATGAGCAGTTCTTC. It is translated as CASSQDPRGTYNEQFF.

This clonotype was recorded a few times. The chain has TRBV7-6 and TRBJ1-6, with unresolved D. The germline V gene has CDR1 SGHVS and CDR2 FNYEAQ. The CDR3 runs 15 residues. V gave up 0 bases and J gave up 6 bases, with 9 bases separating them. CDR3: CASSLAGRFNSPLHF. Here the CDR3 DNA reads TGTGCCAGCAGCTTAGCGGGAAGGTTTAATTCACCCCTCCACTTT.

The chain links TRBV25-1 to TRBJ2-3; TRBD1 is a possible D gene (5 bases). This CDR3 is built from 16 residues. Germline CDR1 MGHDK, CDR2 SYGVNS. V lost 3 bases, J lost 6 bases, and 19 bases lay in between. The CDR3 loop is CASSDSVTDVSDTQYF. The CDR3 DNA is TGTGCCAGCAGTGACTCGGTGACAGACGTTTCGGATACGCAGTATTTT.

This clonotype was seen only once. The chain couples TRBV20-1 to TRBJ2-3, with TRBD2 identical over 10 bases. The CDR3 extends over 18 amino acids. With 6 bases clipped from V and 4 bases from J, the junction kept 19 bases outside the gene matches. CDR1 and CDR2 from the germline V gene are DFQATT and SNEGSKA (reference sequence). The CDR3 loop reads CSASDWSSGGLGADTQYF. The CDR3 DNA follows: TGCAGTGCCTCCGATTGGTCTAGCGGGGGACTCGGGGCAGATACGCAGTATTTT.

The chain couples TRBV27 to TRBJ2-1, with a possible D match to TRBD2 (7 bases). CDR1 and CDR2 from the germline V gene are MNHEY and SMNVEV (reference sequence). This CDR3 is built from 15 residues. The ends were cut back, 4 bases at V and 4 bases at J, with 14 bases in the middle. The CDR3 loop reads CASSSKGGGYNEQFF. The CDR3 DNA sequence: TGTGCCAGCAGTTCCAAGGGAGGGGGTTACAATGAGCAGTTCTTC.

The chain employs TRBV3-1 and TRBJ2-5; 8 bases agree with TRBD2. J gave up 4 bases and V 6 bases, and 4 bases lay outside the gene matches. This CDR3 spans 13 amino acids. Germline loops: CDR1 LGHDT, CDR2 YNNKEL (reference sequence). CDR3 in amino acids: CASRKRGPETQYF. CDR3 DNA sequence: TGTGCCAGCAGAAAGCGGGGGCCAGAGACCCAGTACTTC.

The V call is TRBV6-2 or TRBV6-3, the J call TRBJ2-4; D is perhaps TRBD1 (6 bases). With 4 bases removed from V and 0 bases from J, the gap between germline ends came to 7 bases. Germline CDR1 reads MNHEY; CDR2 reads SVGEGT. The CDR3 is made up of 14 amino acids. The CDR3 protein is CASSSDRAKNIQYF. The CDR3 bases are TGTGCCAGCAGTTCGGACAGAGCCAAAAACATTCAGTACTTC.

The chain's CDR3 is CASSPSRGAYNEQFF. The CDR3, as DNA: TGCGCCAGCAGCCCGTCCAGGGGTGCCTACAATGAGCAGTTCTTC. The V and J genes are TRBV5-1 and TRBJ2-1, with D possibly matching TRBD1 (6 bases). Germline assignment: CDR1 SGHRS and CDR2 YFSETQ. V lost 4 bases to trimming and J lost 2 bases, with 13 bases between them. There are 15 residues in the CDR3. Filled out from reference TRBV5-1 and TRBJ2-1, the complete variable domain reads KAGVTQTPRYLIKTRGQQVTLSCSPISGHRSVSWYQQTPGQGLQFLFEYFSETQRNKGNFPGRFSGRQFSNSRSEMNVSTLELGDSALYLCASSPSRGAYNEQFFGPGTRLTVL.

This clonotype was detected only once. The CDR3 sequence is CATSRLTGGDQPQHF. The CDR3 nucleotides read TGTGCCACCAGCAGACTAACAGGGGGAGATCAGCCCCAGCATTTT. J is TRBJ1-5 and V is TRBV15; 8 bases fit TRBD1. Germline CDR1 and CDR2: LNHNV and YYDKDF (reference sequence). Trimming took 2 bases from V and 5 from J; bases not matched to a gene: 5. This CDR3 is built from 15 residues.

The gene calls are TRBV20-1 and TRBJ2-7, with D tentatively TRBD2 (7 bases). The J call may be wrong; the DNA end is better matched by TRBJ2-5. Germline CDR1 and CDR2: DFQATT and SNEGSKA (reference sequence). CDR3 length equals 15 residues. The CDR3 DNA sequence: TGCAGTGCCATAGGGGGTAGCGGGTCGGGAGAGACCCAGTACTTC. Translation gives CSAIGGSGSGETQYF.

This clonotype was observed a few times. The rearrangement uses TRBV27 and TRBJ2-1, with 10 bases lining up with TRBD2. V gave up 3 bases and J gave up 6 bases; unmatched junction bases: 5. Germline V gives CDR1 MNHEY, CDR2 SMNVEV (reference sequence). CDR3 length equals 15 residues. CDR3 sequence: CASSFVAGGFNEQFF. The CDR3 coding sequence is TGTGCCAGCAGTTTCGTAGCGGGGGGCTTCAATGAGCAGTTCTTC.

This chain links TRBV10-3 with TRBJ2-7, with D possibly being TRBD2 (7 bases). The germline V gene encodes CDR1 ENHRY and CDR2 SYGVKD. Trimming stripped 10 bases from V and 6 bases from J, with 22 bases between. The CDR3 loop spans 14 amino acids. CDR3 amino acids: CATGLGGAKTEQYF. CDR3 DNA: TGTGCCACGGGGCTGGGGGGGGCTAAAACCGAGCAGTACTTC.

This chain connects TRBV7-2 to TRBJ1-5; D is unresolved. There are 13 residues in the CDR3. Trimming left V 5 bases short and J 5 bases short, with 10 bases between. CDR1 and CDR2 from the germline V gene are SGHTA and FQGNSA. The CDR3 loop reads CASSPQADQPQHF. The CDR3 nucleotides are TGTGCCAGCAGCCCGCAGGCGGATCAGCCCCAGCATTTT.

V usage is TRBV7-2 and J usage is TRBJ1-1; 8 positions match TRBD1. The CDR3 runs 17 residues. Germline V CDR1 and CDR2: SGHTA, FQGNSA. J was trimmed by 4 bases and V by 3 bases; bases with no gene match: 13. The CDR3 loop is CASSFDRGRGISTEAFF. CDR3 nucleotides: TGTGCCAGCAGCTTCGACAGGGGTAGGGGAATTAGCACTGAAGCTTTCTTT. Full variable domain (remainder filled in from reference TRBV7-2 and TRBJ1-1): GAGVSQSPSNKVTEKGKDVELRCDPISGHTALYWYRQSLGQGLEFLIYFQGNSAPDKSGLPSDRFSAERTGGSVSTLTIQRTQQEDSAVYLCASSFDRGRGISTEAFFGQGTRLTVV.

The rearrangement uses TRBV7-2 and TRBJ2-1; 7 nucleotides line up with TRBD2. The CDR3 runs to 14 residues. Losses at the gene ends were 5 bases for V and 9 bases for J; bases not matched to a gene: 10. CDR1 and CDR2 (germline): SGHTA, FQGNSA. The CDR3 loop is CASSHPGGTTEQFF. The CDR3, as DNA: TGTGCCAGCAGCCACCCGGGGGGAACCACTGAGCAGTTCTTC.

The rearrangement uses TRBV27 and TRBJ2-4; no clear D gene. The CDR3 contains 14 residues. The germline gives CDR1 MNHEY, CDR2 SMNVEV (reference sequence). V dropped 4 bases and J dropped 0 bases, with 7 bases sitting between them. As DNA, the CDR3 is TGTGCCAGCAGTTCCGTCCTAGCCAAAAACATTCAGTACTTC. Protein sequence: CASSSVLAKNIQYF.

The genes are TRBV9 and TRBJ1-4; no definite D call. V shed 4 bases and J shed 8 bases, with 12 bases lying between them. This CDR3 is built from 13 residues. Germline CDR1 and CDR2: SGDLS and YYNGEE. The CDR3 loop reads CASSSSGVEKLFF. CDR3 bases: TGTGCCAGCAGCTCATCGGGCGTCGAAAAACTGTTTTTT. The whole variable domain, remainder taken from reference TRBV9 and TRBJ1-4, is DSGVTQTPKHLITATGQRVTLRCSPRSGDLSVYWYQQSLDQGLQFLIQYYNGEERAKGNILERFSAQQFPDLHSELNLSSLELGDSALYFCASSSSGVEKLFFGSGTQLSVL.

The genes are TRBV25-1 and TRBJ2-3; perhaps D is TRBD1 or TRBD2 (5 bases each). Germline values: CDR1 MGHDK, CDR2 SYGVNS. The CDR3 is 15 residues long. V was pared by 6 bases and J by 6 bases, with 19 bases between. The CDR3 loop reads CASSESGVGVDTQYF. Here the CDR3 DNA reads TGTGCCAGCAGCGAAAGTGGTGTGGGGGTTGATACGCAGTATTTT.

This sequence joins TRBV12-3 or TRBV12-4 and TRBJ2-5; D remains ambiguous. With the DNA end fitting TRBJ2-7 better, the J assignment may be wrong. The CDR3 has 13 amino acids. The CDR3 loop is CASRPGTYYEQYF. CDR3 nucleotides: TGTGCCAGCAGACCGGGCACTTATTACGAGCAGTACTTC.

The V and J genes are TRBV4-1 and TRBJ1-1; D may be TRBD1 (6 bases). This CDR3 region has 15 residues. CDR1 and CDR2 from the germline V gene are MGHRA and YSYEKL. V lost 3 bases and J lost 6, with 17 bases in between. CDR3 DNA: TGCGCCAGCAGCCACACAACCGGGGGCGAACCTGAAGCTTTCTTT. Translated: CASSHTTGGEPEAFF.

Here the CDR3 DNA reads TGCAGCGCTCCCCCCCGGGGGCGGAGCCAAGAGACCCAGTACTTC. Translated: CSAPPRGRSQETQYF. This chain joins TRBV29-1 and TRBJ2-5; either TRBD1 or TRBD2 may supply D (6 bases each). V was pared by 7 bases and J by 1 base, with 19 bases between. Germline V CDR1 and CDR2: SQVTM, ANQGSEA. CDR3 length equals 15 residues.

CDR3 in DNA: TGTGCCACCAGTGATGTCACTAGAGACTACAATGAGCAGTTCTTC. The encoded protein is CATSDVTRDYNEQFF. This chain connects TRBV24-1 to TRBJ2-1, with D maybe TRBD2 (5 bases). Germline V gene sequence: CDR1 KGHDR, CDR2 SFDVKD. The V end was cut by 3 bases, the J end by 3 bases, with 11 bases between. The CDR3 has 15 residues.

The chain employs TRBV7-2 and TRBJ1-2; 7 bases are shared with TRBD1. The junction had 4 bases not matched to a gene; V was cut back by 1 base and J by 2 bases. This CDR3 has 15 residues. The germline V gene encodes CDR1 SGHTA and CDR2 FQGNSA. The chain's CDR3 is CASSLVATGNYGYTF. The CDR3 coding sequence is TGTGCCAGCAGCTTAGTGGCGACAGGGAACTATGGCTACACCTTC.

The V gene is TRBV20-1, the J gene TRBJ2-4; perhaps TRBD1 as D (5 bases). The closer fit of TRBJ2-7 to the DNA end suggests the J call may be wrong. Germline CDR1 and CDR2: DFQATT and SNEGSKA (reference sequence). CDR3 size: 14 residues. The CDR3 protein is CSAVPWQGVDEQYF. The CDR3 DNA is TGCAGTGCCGTGCCTTGGCAGGGTGTGGACGAGCAGTACTTC.

With regard to this clonotype: Compared with germline, one end of the junction differs, possibly owing to a read error. The chain joins TRBV12-3 or TRBV12-4 to TRBJ2-5; 9 nucleotides match TRBD2. This CDR3 is 16 amino acids long. The CDR3: CASSFRGGASRNEQYF. DNA for the CDR3: TGCGCCAGCAGTTTCCGCGGGGGGGCCTCGCGGAATGAGCAGTACTTC.